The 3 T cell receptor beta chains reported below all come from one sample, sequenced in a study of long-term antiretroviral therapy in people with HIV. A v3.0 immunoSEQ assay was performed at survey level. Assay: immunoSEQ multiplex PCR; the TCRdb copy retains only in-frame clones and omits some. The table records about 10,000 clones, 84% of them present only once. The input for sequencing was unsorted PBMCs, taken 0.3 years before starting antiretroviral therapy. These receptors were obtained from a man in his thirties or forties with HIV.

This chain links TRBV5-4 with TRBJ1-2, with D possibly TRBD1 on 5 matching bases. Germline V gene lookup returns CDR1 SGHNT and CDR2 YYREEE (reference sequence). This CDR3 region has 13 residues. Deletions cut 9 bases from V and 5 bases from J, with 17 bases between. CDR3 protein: CATEGGKGYGYTF. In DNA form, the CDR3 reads TGTGCCACCGAGGGAGGGAAGGGGTATGGCTACACCTTC.

For the CDR3, the DNA is TGTGCCTGGAGTGGGGAAGGGCATCAAGAAAAACTGTTTTTT. Protein sequence: CAWSGEGHQEKLFF. The genes are TRBV30 and TRBJ1-4, with D unclear. The germline CDR1 and CDR2 sequences are GTSNPN and SVGIG (reference sequence). The length of the CDR3 is 14 residues. V lost 1 base, J lost 8 bases, and 14 bases lay in between.

CDR3 residues: CASSGQGAGYEQYF. The DNA of the CDR3 is TGTGCCAGTAGTGGCCAGGGGGCAGGCTACGAGCAGTACTTC. The V and J genes are TRBV19 and TRBJ2-7; 8 bases match TRBD1. CDR1 and CDR2 from the germline V gene are LNHDA and SQIVND (reference sequence). The CDR3 runs to 14 residues. V lost 5 bases to trimming and J lost 3 bases; unmatched junction nucleotides: 6.